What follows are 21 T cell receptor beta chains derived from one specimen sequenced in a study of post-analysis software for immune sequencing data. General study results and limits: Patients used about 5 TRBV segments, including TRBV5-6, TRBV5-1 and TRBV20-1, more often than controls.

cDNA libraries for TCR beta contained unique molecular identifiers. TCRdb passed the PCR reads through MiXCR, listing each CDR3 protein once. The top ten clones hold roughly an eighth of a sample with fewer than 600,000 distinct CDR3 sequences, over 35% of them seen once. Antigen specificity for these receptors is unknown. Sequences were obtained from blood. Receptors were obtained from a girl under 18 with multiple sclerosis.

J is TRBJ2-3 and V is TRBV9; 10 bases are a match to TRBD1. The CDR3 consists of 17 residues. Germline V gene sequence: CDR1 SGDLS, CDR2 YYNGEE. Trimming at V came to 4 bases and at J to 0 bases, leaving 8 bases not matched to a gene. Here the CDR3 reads CASSLRQGAFSTDTQYF. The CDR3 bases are TGTGCCAGCAGCCTGCGACAGGGGGCTTTTAGCACAGATACGCAGTATTTT. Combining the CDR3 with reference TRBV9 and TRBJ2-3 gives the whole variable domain DSGVTQTPKHLITATGQRVTLRCSPRSGDLSVYWYQQSLDQGLQFLIQYYNGEERAKGNILERFSAQQFPDLHSELNLSSLELGDSALYFCASSLRQGAFSTDTQYFGPGTRLTVL.

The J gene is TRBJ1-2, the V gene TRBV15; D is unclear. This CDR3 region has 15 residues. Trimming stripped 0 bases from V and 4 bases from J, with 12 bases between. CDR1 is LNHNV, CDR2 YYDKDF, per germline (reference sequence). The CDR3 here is CATSREPRSAYGYTF. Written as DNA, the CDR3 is TGTGCCACCAGCAGAGAGCCACGGAGCGCCTATGGCTACACCTTC.

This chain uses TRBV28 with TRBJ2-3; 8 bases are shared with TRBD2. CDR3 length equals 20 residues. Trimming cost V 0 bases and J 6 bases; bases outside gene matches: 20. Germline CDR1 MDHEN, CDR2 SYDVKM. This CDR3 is CASSLWTSESSSADRDTQYF. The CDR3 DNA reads TGTGCCAGCAGTTTATGGACTAGCGAGTCTTCATCCGCCGACAGGGATACGCAGTATTTT.

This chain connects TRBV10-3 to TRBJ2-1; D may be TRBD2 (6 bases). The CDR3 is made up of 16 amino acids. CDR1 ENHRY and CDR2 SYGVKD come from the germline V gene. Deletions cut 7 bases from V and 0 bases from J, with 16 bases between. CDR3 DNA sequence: TGTGCCATCAAGGAGGGGCACCCCAGCTCCTACAATGAGCAGTTCTTC. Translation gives CAIKEGHPSSYNEQFF.

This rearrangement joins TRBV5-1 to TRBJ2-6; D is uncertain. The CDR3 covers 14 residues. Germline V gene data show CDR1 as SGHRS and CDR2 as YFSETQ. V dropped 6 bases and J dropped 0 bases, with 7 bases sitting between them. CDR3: CASTEHSGANVLTF. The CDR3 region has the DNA TGCGCCAGCACTGAACACTCTGGGGCCAACGTCCTGACTTTC.

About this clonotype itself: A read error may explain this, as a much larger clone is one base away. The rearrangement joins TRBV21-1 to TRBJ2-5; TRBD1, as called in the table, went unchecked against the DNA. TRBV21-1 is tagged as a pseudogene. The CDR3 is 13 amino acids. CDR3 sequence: CASSIQGQETQYF. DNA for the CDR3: TGTGCCAGCAGCATACAGGGCCAAGAGACCCAGTACTTC.

CDR3 DNA sequence: TGCAGTGCTAGACCCTACTGCGAGCAGTACTTC. Translation gives CSARPYCEQYF. The V and J genes are TRBV20-1 and TRBJ2-7; no clear D. CDR1 is DFQATT, CDR2 SNEGSKA, per germline (reference sequence). The CDR3 totals 11 residues. Trimming shortened V by 2 bases and J by 6 bases, and 8 bases separated the two germline ends.

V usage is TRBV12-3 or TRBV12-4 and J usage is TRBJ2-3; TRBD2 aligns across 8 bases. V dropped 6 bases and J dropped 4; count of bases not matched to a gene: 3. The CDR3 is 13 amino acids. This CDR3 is CASRTTSADTQYF. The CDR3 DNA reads TGTGCCAGCAGGACGACTAGCGCAGATACGCAGTATTTT.

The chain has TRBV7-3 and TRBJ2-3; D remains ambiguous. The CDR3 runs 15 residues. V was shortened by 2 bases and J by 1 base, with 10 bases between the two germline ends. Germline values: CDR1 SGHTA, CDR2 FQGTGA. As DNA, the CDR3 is TGTGCCAGCAGCTTAGGTCCAGGCCGCACAGATACGCAGTATTTT. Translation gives CASSLGPGRTDTQYF.

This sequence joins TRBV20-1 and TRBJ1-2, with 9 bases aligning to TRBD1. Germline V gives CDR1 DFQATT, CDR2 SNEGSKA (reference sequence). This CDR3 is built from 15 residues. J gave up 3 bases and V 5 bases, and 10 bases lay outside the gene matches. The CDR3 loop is CSASPQGAVYYGYTF. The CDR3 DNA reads TGCAGTGCTTCCCCACAGGGGGCGGTTTACTATGGCTACACCTTC.

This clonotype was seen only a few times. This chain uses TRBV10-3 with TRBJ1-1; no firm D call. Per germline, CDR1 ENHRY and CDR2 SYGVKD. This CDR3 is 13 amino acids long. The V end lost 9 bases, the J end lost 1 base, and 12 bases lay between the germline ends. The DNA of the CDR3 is TGTGCCATGCGTGTTAACGGGAACACTGAAGCTTTCTTT. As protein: CAMRVNGNTEAFF.

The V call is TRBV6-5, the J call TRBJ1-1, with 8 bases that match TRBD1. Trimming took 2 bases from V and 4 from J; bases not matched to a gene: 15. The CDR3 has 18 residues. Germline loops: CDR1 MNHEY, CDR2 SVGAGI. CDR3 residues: CASSYDLGQGVLSTEAFF. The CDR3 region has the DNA TGTGCCAGCAGTTACGATCTAGGACAGGGCGTTTTGAGCACTGAAGCTTTCTTT.

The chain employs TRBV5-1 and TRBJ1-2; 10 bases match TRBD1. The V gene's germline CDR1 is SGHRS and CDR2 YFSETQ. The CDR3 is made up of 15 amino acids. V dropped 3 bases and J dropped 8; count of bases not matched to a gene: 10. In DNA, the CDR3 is TGCGCCAGCAGCTCAACCTCGACAGGGGGCGGCGGCTACACCTTC. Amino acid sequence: CASSSTSTGGGGYTF.

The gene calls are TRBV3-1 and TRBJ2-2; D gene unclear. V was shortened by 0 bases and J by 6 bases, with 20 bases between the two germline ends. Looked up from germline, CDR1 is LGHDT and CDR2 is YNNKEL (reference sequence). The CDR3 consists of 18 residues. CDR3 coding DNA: TGTGCCAGCAGCCAAGAAGACCTTGAGGTAGGAGACGCCGGGGAGCTGTTTTTT. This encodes CASSQEDLEVGDAGELFF.

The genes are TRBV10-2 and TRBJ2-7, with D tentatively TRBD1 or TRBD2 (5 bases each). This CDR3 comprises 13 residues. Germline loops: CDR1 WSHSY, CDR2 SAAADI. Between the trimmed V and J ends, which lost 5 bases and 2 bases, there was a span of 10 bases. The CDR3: CASSRDGPYEQYF. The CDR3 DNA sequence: TGCGCCAGCAGTAGGGACGGGCCCTACGAGCAGTACTTC.

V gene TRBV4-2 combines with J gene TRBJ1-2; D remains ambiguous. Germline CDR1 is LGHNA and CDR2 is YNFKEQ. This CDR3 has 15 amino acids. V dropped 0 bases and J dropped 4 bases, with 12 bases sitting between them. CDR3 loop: CASSQDNTDFYGYTF. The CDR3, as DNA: TGTGCCAGCAGCCAAGATAACACGGATTTCTATGGCTACACCTTC.

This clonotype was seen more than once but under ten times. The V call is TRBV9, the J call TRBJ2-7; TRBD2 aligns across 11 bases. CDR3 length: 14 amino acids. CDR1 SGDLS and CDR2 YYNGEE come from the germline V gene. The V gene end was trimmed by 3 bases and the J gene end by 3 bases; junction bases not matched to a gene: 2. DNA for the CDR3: TGTGCCAGCAGCGCGACTAGCGGGGACTACGAGCAGTACTTC. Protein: CASSATSGDYEQYF.

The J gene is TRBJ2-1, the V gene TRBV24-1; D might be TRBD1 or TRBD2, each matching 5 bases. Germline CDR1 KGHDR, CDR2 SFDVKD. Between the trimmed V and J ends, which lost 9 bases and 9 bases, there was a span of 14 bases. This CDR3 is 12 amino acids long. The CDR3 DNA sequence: TGTGCCACCGGGAGACAGAAGGGTGAGCAGTTCTTC. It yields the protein CATGRQKGEQFF.

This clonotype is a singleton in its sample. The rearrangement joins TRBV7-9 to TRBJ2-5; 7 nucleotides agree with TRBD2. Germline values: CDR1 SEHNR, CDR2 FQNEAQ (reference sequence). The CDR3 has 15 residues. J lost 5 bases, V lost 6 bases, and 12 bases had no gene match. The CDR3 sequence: CASSSRGTGGETQYF. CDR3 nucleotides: TGTGCCAGCAGTTCCCGGGGCACCGGGGGGGAGACCCAGTACTTC. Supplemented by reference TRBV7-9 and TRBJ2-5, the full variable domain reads DTGVSQNPRHKITKRGQNVTFRCDPISEHNRLYWYRQTLGQGPEFLTYFQNEAQLEKSRLLSDRFSAERPKGSFSTLEIQRTEQGDSAMYLCASSSRGTGGETQYFGPGTRLLVL.

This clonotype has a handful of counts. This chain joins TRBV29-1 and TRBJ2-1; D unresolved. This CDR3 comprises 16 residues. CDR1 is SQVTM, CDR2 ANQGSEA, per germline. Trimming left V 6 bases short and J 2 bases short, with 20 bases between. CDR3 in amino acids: CSVVTSAGYPYNEQFF. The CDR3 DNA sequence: TGCAGCGTCGTCACCTCCGCCGGGTACCCCTACAATGAGCAGTTCTTC.

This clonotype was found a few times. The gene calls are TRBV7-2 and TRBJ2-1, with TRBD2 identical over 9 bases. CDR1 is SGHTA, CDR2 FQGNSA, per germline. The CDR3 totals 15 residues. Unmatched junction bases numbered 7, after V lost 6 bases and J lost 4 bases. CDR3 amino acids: CASRLRLAAYNEQFF. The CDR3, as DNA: TGTGCCAGCAGGCTACGACTAGCGGCTTACAATGAGCAGTTCTTC.